This entry describes one T cell receptor (beta chain). This specimen belongs to a study of blood T cell repertoires in COVID-19. V lost 5 bases to trimming and J lost 1 base; unmatched junction nucleotides: 4. Germline CDR1 is MDHEN and CDR2 is SYDVKM. The CDR3 runs to 14 residues. Original methodology: How many nucleated cells were present was estimated from reference gene primer amplification. The table came from immunoSEQ multiplex PCR; TCRdb's copy has only in-frame clones and leaves some out. V and J calls and clone size are given by that table; D and trimming were obtained from the DNA. The data hold roughly 250,000 clones, with roughly 88% observed a single time.

The origin of this receptor is a human donor with COVID-19, enrolled during active disease. The donor label of this sample is uncertain. The chain links TRBV28 to TRBJ1-1; 7 bases fit TRBD1. Input material: peripheral blood. CDR3 sequence: CASSGWTGNTEAFF. Written as DNA, the CDR3 is TGTGCCAGCAGTGGCTGGACAGGGAACACTGAAGCTTTCTTT.